This T cell receptor (beta chain) emerged from a study of control samples from healthy donors and cancer patients (dated by TCRdb to about 2020). Receptor amplification or capture employed the immunoSEQ multiplex PCR assay. Held by TCRdb, this immuneACCESS table contains in-frame sequences only and omits some clones. Under half of the omission traces to an unresolved V gene where checked; the cause of the rest is unknown. The sample has fewer than 200,000 clones on record. The leading ten clones occupy 2.2% of the sample. Remarks on this clone: No cognate antigen has been identified for it.

V is shortened by 0 bases, J by 1 base, and the region joining them spans 12 bases. Including cysteine and phenylalanine, the CDR3 has 16 amino acids. The read is trimmed to its CDR3 DNA, 48 bases read in frame from base 1. Via the germline V gene, CDR1 is LGHNA and CDR2 YNFKEQ. The clonotype was recovered from a woman in her 30s in good health. This chain is built from TRBV4-2 and TRBJ1-1, and TRBD1 may be the D gene, going by 5 matching bases. Specimen: blood. In nucleotide form, the sequence is TGTGCCAGCAGCCAAGACCCTTGGGACTGGAACACTGAAGCTTTCTTT. This yields the protein CASSQDPWDWNTEAFF.